One and the same sample provided the 8 T cell receptor beta chains below, sequenced in a study of T cells in Graves' hyperthyroidism and ophthalmopathy. Amplified TCR beta CDR3 regions came from RNA transcripts. With the HTBI primer set, the TCR CDR3 went through a first round of RT-PCR. TCRdb processed the multiplex PCR reads anew with MiXCR; each CDR3 protein has one entry. This table holds some 770,000 distinct CDR3 sequences, about 16% found once. The source material was blood. Receptors originate from a man between 18 and 29 years old with Graves' hyperthyroidism.

This clonotype appeared a few times. J is TRBJ2-3 and V is TRBV20-1, with no clear D. The CDR3 extends over 13 amino acids. Trimming cost V 6 bases and J 0 bases, with 10 bases left between them. Germline CDR1 DFQATT, CDR2 SNEGSKA (reference sequence). This CDR3 reads CSAGQISTDTQYF. Here the CDR3 DNA reads TGCAGTGCCGGGCAGATTAGCACAGATACGCAGTATTTT.

This clonotype was counted only a few times. This chain joins TRBV18 and TRBJ1-3; TRBD1 is a possible D gene (5 bases). The CDR3 sequence is 19 residues long. Germline lookup yields CDR1 KGHSH and CDR2 LQKENI. The V and J ends lost 2 bases and 4 bases respectively, with 24 bases between them. The CDR3 sequence is CASSPKGTFLGLAGNTIYF. The CDR3 DNA is TGTGCCAGCTCACCAAAGGGGACGTTTCTGGGGCTAGCAGGAAACACCATATATTTT.

This clonotype has a count of ten or more. The V call is TRBV11-1, the J call TRBJ2-5; no firm D call. The V end lost 6 bases, the J end lost 6 bases, and 14 bases lay between the germline ends. Germline values: CDR1 SGHAT, CDR2 FQDESV (reference sequence). This CDR3 comprises 13 residues. The CDR3 region is CASRDTSRKTQYF. For the CDR3, the DNA is TGTGCCAGCAGAGACACGTCAAGGAAGACCCAGTACTTC. Full variable domain (missing parts from reference TRBV11-1 and TRBJ2-5): EAEVAQSPRYKITEKSQAVAFWCDPISGHATLYWYRQILGQGPELLVQFQDESVVDDSQLPKDRFSAERLKGVDSTLKIQPAELGDSAMYLCASRDTSRKTQYFGPGTRLLVL.

A few counts support this clonotype. The chain is built from TRBV6-2 or TRBV6-3 and TRBJ1-6; D uncertain. Germline values: CDR1 MNHEY, CDR2 SVGEGT. V lost 0 bases to trimming and J lost 10 bases, with 16 bases between them. The CDR3 has 16 residues. The CDR3 coding sequence is TGTGCCAGCAGTTACTCAGTGATATTACTACCATCACCCCTCCACTTT. It is translated as CASSYSVILLPSPLHF.

The sample holds many counts of this clonotype. The J gene is TRBJ2-2, the V gene TRBV7-8; the D gene is possibly TRBD1 (6 bases). V was trimmed by 6 bases and J by 5 bases, leaving 16 bases between them. This CDR3 has 15 amino acids. Looked up from germline, CDR1 is SGHVS and CDR2 is FQNEAQ. The CDR3 here is CASRSRQEKTGELFF. The CDR3, as DNA: TGTGCCAGCAGATCCCGACAGGAGAAAACCGGGGAGCTGTTTTTT.

This clonotype was observed a handful of times. The rearrangement joins TRBV6-5 to TRBJ2-7, with 7 bases lining up with TRBD1. J gave up 5 bases and V 2 bases, and 6 bases lay outside the gene matches. This CDR3 is 14 amino acids long. From germline, CDR1 is MNHEY and CDR2 SVGAGI. DNA of the CDR3: TGTGCCAGCAGTTACATCGGGACAGCCAACGAGCAGTACTTC. Translating gives CASSYIGTANEQYF.

This clonotype was seen a few times. The rearrangement links TRBV29-1 to TRBJ2-1; TRBD2 matches at 15 bases. V shed 8 bases and J 3 bases; nucleotides not matched to a gene: 8. The CDR3 is 16 amino acids. CDR1 is SQVTM and CDR2 is ANQGSEA in the germline V gene. CDR3 DNA sequence: TGCAGCTCCCAGGGGGGACTAGCGGGAGGCTACAATGAGCAGTTCTTC. Translation: CSSQGGLAGGYNEQFF.

V and J are TRBV29-1 and TRBJ2-3, with TRBD2 matching 9 bases. The CDR3 spans 15 residues. Trimming took 5 bases from V and 5 from J; bases not matched to a gene: 11. Germline CDR1 is SQVTM and CDR2 is ANQGSEA. CDR3 nucleotide sequence: TGCAGCGTTAAGGCTTGGTTGCGGGGGGGAGATACGCAGTATTTT. This encodes CSVKAWLRGGDTQYF.